The rows below give T cell receptor beta chains drawn from one sample of a study of shared clonotypes between healthy human individuals. Clones were read by immunoSEQ multiplex PCR, and TCRdb kept only the in-frame ones, dropping some. The data hold 1,100,000 or so clones, with 70% to 80% observed a single time. Sequencing input: memory CD4+ T cells from PBMCs. Every receptor here comes from a man aged 18 to 30 in good health. Some clones in this sample may be carry-over from other donors' samples. CDR3s include the opening cysteine and the closing phenylalanine or tryptophan. Each record gives: clone size, V gene, D gene, J gene, CDR3 DNA, CDR3 protein. The D gene is left open where the match is weak. The size field is filled for only some rows; it gives once, few, many or a size class.

NA	TRBV11-2	TRBD1	TRBJ2-5	TGTGCCAGCAGCTTAGTAGGGGGACAGGGGAGAGAGACCCAGTACTTC	CASSLVGGQGRETQYF
NA	TRBV27	TRBD1	TRBJ2-7	TGTGCCAGCAGTCCCAGGACAGGGGGCTACGAGCAGTACTTC	CASSPRTGGYEQYF
many	TRBV7-2	TRBD2	TRBJ2-2	TGTGCCAGCAGCTCCCGGGTAGCGGGAGAAGGGATCGGGGAGCTGTTTTTT	CASSSRVAGEGIGELFF
NA	TRBV2	TRBD1	TRBJ1-2	TGTGCCAGCAGGGACAGGGAGAAGAACTATGGCTACACCTTC	CASRDREKNYGYTF
NA	TRBV28	TRBD1	TRBJ1-2	TGTGCCAGCACTTCGGCCGGGACAGACTATGGCTACACCTTC	CASTSAGTDYGYTF
NA	TRBV28	NA	TRBJ2-3	TGTGCCAGCAGTCCTCCGAGCACAGATACGCAGTATTTT	CASSPPSTDTQYF
NA	TRBV4-3	TRBD1	TRBJ2-5	TGCGCCAGCAGCCAAGAAGCCGGGACAGGCGGTGAGACCCAGTACTTC	CASSQEAGTGGETQYF
NA	TRBV18	TRBD1	TRBJ2-7	TGTGCCAGCTCATCGCTTACAGGGGGCGGGTACGAGCAGTACTTC	CASSSLTGGGYEQYF
NA	TRBV4-2	NA	TRBJ2-7	TGTGCCAGCAGCCAAGTCGGGCAGGGGTACGAGCAGTACTTC	CASSQVGQGYEQYF
NA	TRBV4-1	TRBD2	TRBJ2-1	TGCGCCAGCAGCCAAACCATCAGAGGCGGGAGGGCCTATGAGCAGTTCTTC	CASSQTIRGGRAYEQFF
once	TRBV5-1	NA	TRBJ2-5	TGCGCCAGCAGCATTTTTGGGGGGCTAGAGACCCAGTACTTC	CASSIFGGLETQYF
few	TRBV7-8	NA	TRBJ2-7	TGTGCCAGCAGCCCGCGATCTAGAACCTACGAGCAGTACTTC	CASSPRSRTYEQYF
few	TRBV7-3	TRBD2	TRBJ2-1	TGTGCCAGCAGTTTATCTAGCGGGAGGGTTGAGCAGTTCTTC	CASSLSSGRVEQFF
NA	TRBV6-6	TRBD1	TRBJ2-5	TGTGCCAGCAGTTACGGGACAGGTGCAAAGGCCCAGTACTTC	CASSYGTGAKAQYF
NA	TRBV7-9	TRBD1	TRBJ1-2	TGTGCCAGCAGCCTTCATGACAGGGGTAACTATGGCTACACCTTC	CASSLHDRGNYGYTF
once	TRBV6-4	NA	TRBJ2-5	TGTGCCAGCAGCCCGGGCGAAGAGAGTACCCAGTACTTC	CASSPGEESTQYF
NA	TRBV7-9	NA	TRBJ1-3	TGTGCCAGCAGCTTAGGATACTCTGGAAACACCATATATTTT	CASSLGYSGNTIYF
once	TRBV10-3	NA	TRBJ1-5	TGTGCCATCAGTGAGGGGCTGGATAGCAATCAGCCCCAGCATTTT	CAISEGLDSNQPQHF
NA	TRBV5-4	NA	TRBJ1-1	TGCGCCAGCAGCCAAGATGAAAGGGGTACTGAAGCTTTCTTT	CASSQDERGTEAFF
NA	TRBV6-6	NA	TRBJ1-5	TGTGCCAGCAGACGGGGGGGCTCAAATCAGCCCCAGCATTTT	CASRRGGSNQPQHF
NA	TRBV11-3	NA	TRBJ2-3	TGTGCCAGCAGCCAGACAGAAAGCACAGATACGCAGTATTTT	CASSQTESTDTQYF
NA	TRBV4-1	TRBD2	TRBJ2-7	TGCGCCAGCAGCCAGGTCCCAGGCCCTCGGGGAGCGGGAGCCTACGAGCAGTACTTC	CASSQVPGPRGAGAYEQYF
once	TRBV7-3	NA	TRBJ2-3	TGTGCCAGCAGCTTCCTTGGACACAGTTTTGCAGATACGCAGTATTTT	CASSFLGHSFADTQYF
NA	TRBV11-2	TRBD1	TRBJ1-2	TGTGCCAGCAGCTCCCCGGGACAGGGGCTCTATGGCTACACCTTC	CASSSPGQGLYGYTF
NA	TRBV5-1	NA	TRBJ1-2	TGCGCCAGCAGCTTGGAGTGGGGAGGCTACACCTTC	CASSLEWGGYTF
NA	TRBV7-2	NA	TRBJ1-1	TGTGCCAGCAGCGCTTATAACACTGAAGCTTTCTTT	CASSAYNTEAFF
NA	TRBV7-9	NA	TRBJ2-2	TGTGCCAGCAGCTACGGGGTCAGGACCGGGGAGCTGTTTTTT	CASSYGVRTGELFF
NA	TRBV5-4	NA	TRBJ2-1	TGTGCCAGCAGCTTGGATGGCAGCGACTACAATGAGCAGTTCTTC	CASSLDGSDYNEQFF
NA	TRBV11-3	NA	TRBJ2-7	TGTGCCAGCAGCCAGATCGAAGGAGGCGAGCAGTACTTC	CASSQIEGGEQYF
NA	TRBV5-5	NA	TRBJ1-5	TGTGCCAGCAGCCTCGGGTCCTATAGCAATCAGCCCCAGCATTTT	CASSLGSYSNQPQHF